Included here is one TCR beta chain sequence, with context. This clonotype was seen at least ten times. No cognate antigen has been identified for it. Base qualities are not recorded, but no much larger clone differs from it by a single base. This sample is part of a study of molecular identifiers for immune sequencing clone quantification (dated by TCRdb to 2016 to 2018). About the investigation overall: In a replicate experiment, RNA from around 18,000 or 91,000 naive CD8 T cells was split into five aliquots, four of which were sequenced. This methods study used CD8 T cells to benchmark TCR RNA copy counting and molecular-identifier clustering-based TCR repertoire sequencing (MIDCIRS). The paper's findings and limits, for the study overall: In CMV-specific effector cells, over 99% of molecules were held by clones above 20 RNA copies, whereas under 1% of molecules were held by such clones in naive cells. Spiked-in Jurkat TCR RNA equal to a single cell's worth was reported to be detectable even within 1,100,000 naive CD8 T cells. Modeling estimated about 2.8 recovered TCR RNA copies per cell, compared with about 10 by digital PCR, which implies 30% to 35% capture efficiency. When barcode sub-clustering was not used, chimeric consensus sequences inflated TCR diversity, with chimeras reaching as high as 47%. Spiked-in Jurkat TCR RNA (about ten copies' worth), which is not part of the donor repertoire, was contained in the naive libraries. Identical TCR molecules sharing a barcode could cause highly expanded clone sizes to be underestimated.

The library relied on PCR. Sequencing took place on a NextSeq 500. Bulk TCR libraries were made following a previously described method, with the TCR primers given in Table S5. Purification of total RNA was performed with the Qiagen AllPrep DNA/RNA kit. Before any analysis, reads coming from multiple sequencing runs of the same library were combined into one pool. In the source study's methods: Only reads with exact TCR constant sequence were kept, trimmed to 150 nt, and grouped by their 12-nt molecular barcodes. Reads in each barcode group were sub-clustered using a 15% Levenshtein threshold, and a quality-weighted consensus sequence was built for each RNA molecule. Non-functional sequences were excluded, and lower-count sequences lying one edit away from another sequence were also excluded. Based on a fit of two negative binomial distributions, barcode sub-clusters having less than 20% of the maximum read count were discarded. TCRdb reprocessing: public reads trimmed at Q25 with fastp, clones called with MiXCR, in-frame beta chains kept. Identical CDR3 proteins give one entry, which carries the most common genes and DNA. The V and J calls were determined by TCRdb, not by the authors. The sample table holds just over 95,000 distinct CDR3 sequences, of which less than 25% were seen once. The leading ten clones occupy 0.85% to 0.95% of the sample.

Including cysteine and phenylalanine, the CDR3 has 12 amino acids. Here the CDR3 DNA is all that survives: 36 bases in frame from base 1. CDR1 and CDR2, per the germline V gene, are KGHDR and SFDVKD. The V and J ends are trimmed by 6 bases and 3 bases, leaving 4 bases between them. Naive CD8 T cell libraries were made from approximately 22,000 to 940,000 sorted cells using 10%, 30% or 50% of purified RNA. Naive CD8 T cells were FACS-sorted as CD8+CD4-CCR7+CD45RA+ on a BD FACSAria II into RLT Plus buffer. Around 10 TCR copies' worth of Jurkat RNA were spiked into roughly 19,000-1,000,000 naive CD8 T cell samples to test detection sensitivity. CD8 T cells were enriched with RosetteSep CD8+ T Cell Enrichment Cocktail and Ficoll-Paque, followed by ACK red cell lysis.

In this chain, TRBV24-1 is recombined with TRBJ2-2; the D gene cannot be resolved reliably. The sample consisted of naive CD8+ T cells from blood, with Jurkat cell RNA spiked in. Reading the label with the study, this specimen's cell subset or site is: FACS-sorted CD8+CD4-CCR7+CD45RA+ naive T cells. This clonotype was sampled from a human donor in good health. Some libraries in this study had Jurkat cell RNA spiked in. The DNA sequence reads TGTGCCACCAGTTGGGACACCGGGGAGCTGTTTTTT. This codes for CATSWDTGELFF.